The rows below give T cell receptor beta chains drawn from one sample of a study of cytomegalovirus exposure and HLA in healthy donors. Repertoires were generated with immunoSEQ multiplex PCR, while TCRdb's copy carries only in-frame clones and drops some. Here the sample spans fewer than 200,000 clones, 85% being singletons. The sequencing sample was made of PBMCs. These receptors were collected from a young man in good health and CMV-seropositive. The CDR3 runs from the conserved cysteine through the conserved F or W. D genes are given only for firm matches. Clone size, where shown, is once, few, many, or a class for clones that have expanded.

J gene,D gene,clone size,V gene,CDR3 DNA,CDR3 protein
TRBJ1-6,.,.,TRBV6-1,TGTGCCAGCAGTGAAAATCAGGGGATTCCCCTCCACTTT,CASSENQGIPLHF
TRBJ1-3,.,.,TRBV28,TGTGCCAGCATCTCCCGGAGGCAGCTTCAAGCGCGTGGAAACACCATATATTTT,CASISRRQLQARGNTIYF
TRBJ1-1,.,once,TRBV9,TGTGCCAGCAGCATCTCCAGGGATACTGAAGCTTTCTTT,CASSISRDTEAFF
TRBJ2-3,.,.,TRBV27,TGTGCCAGCAGTCCTCTGAGCACAGATACGCAGTATTTT,CASSPLSTDTQYF
TRBJ2-2,TRBD1,.,TRBV19,TGTGCCAGTAGTACGGGACAGGGGAGTTATAACACCGGGGAGCTGTTTTTT,CASSTGQGSYNTGELFF
TRBJ2-5,TRBD2,.,TRBV5-4,TGTGCCAGCAGCCTCCCACCCTCGGCGGAGCGGGGGACCCAGTACTTC,CASSLPPSAERGTQYF
TRBJ2-3,TRBD1,.,TRBV2,TGTGCCAGCAGCAGGGAGGACAGGGGCACAGATACGCAGTATTTT,CASSREDRGTDTQYF
TRBJ2-1,.,.,TRBV5-1,TGCGCCAGCAGCTTGGATCTAGACTATGAGCAGTTCTTC,CASSLDLDYEQFF
TRBJ1-1,TRBD1,.,TRBV11-3,TGTGCCAGCAGCCAATTCGGGACAGGGAGTGAAGCTTTCTTT,CASSQFGTGSEAFF
TRBJ2-1,TRBD1,.,TRBV28,TGTGCCAGCAGTCCCGACAGGGGGTCTTACAATGAGCAGTTCTTC,CASSPDRGSYNEQFF
TRBJ2-2,TRBD2,.,TRBV5-1,TGCGCCAGCAGCTTGACCTCGGGGGGGAACACCGGGGAGCTGTTTTTT,CASSLTSGGNTGELFF
TRBJ2-7,.,.,TRBV27,TGTGCCAGCAGTTTAAGGACATCGCTCTACGAGCAGTACTTC,CASSLRTSLYEQYF
TRBJ1-4,.,.,TRBV5-1,TGCGCCAGCAGCTTGGCAGGGGAAAACGAAAAACTGTTTTTT,CASSLAGENEKLFF
TRBJ1-1,.,.,TRBV5-1,TGCGCCAGCAGCTTGGGATTCACTGGGAACACTGAAGCTTTCTTT,CASSLGFTGNTEAFF
TRBJ1-6,TRBD1,.,TRBV14,TGTGCCAGCAGCCAAATACAGGGGGCAGGTTCACCCCTCCACTTT,CASSQIQGAGSPLHF
TRBJ2-3,TRBD2,.,TRBV2,TGTGCCAGCAGTCCGACTAGCGGGACAGATACGCAGTATTTT,CASSPTSGTDTQYF